This record concerns one TCR beta chain sequence. In the original analysis: Using reference gene primer amplification, nucleated cell counts were estimated. Here immunoSEQ multiplex PCR was the method, and the copy in TCRdb shows in-frame clones only, minus some. For V, J and clone size, that table is used; D and trimming come from the DNA. The sample lists some 74,000 clones; 79% were seen once. These data belong to a study of blood T cell repertoires in COVID-19. Across the whole study: Material from acute and convalescent COVID-19 was sourced from the United States, Italy and Spain.

Germline loops: CDR1 SEHNR, CDR2 FQNEAQ (reference sequence). The V segment lost 6 bases and the J segment 7 bases; nucleotides outside the gene matches: 14. This CDR3 has 15 amino acids. The chain combines TRBV7-9 with TRBJ1-2, with 7 bases fitting TRBD1. The origin of this receptor is a woman aged 50 to 65 with acute or convalescent COVID-19. The sample consisted of peripheral blood. DNA for the CDR3: TGTGCCAGCAGTTTAACGACAGGGCTTCTAATTGGCTACACCTTC. It encodes CASSLTTGLLIGYTF.